Listed below are T cell receptor beta chains from one sample, sequenced in a study of preoperative IRX-2 immunotherapy in early breast cancer. The assay was immunoSEQ multiplex PCR, and TCRdb's table has in-frame clones only and misses some. The sample lists under 35,000 clones; 82% were seen once. This material was obtained from a patient treated with IRX-2 immunotherapy. These receptors came from a human donor with breast cancer. Each CDR3 is given with its conserved first and last residue.

v_call: TRBV6-8
cdr3_aa: CASSPGGGVGNTIYF

v_call: TRBV11-3
cdr3_aa: CASSLRARGDGYTF

v_call: TRBV6-8
cdr3_aa: CASSYFRDDNEQFF

v_call: TRBV29-1
cdr3_aa: CSVARSGDTEAFF

v_call: TRBV28
cdr3_aa: CASSTPAGGEQYF

v_call: TRBV19
cdr3_aa: CASSAPDNYGYTF

v_call: TRBV28
cdr3_aa: CASTFWTNTEAFF

v_call: TRBV30
cdr3_aa: CAWSAGVSGANVLTF

v_call: TRBV15
cdr3_aa: CATSRDRGRETQHF

v_call: TRBV18
cdr3_aa: CASSPQSAGTLSEQFF

v_call: TRBV28
cdr3_aa: CASSRTSGSSYEQYF

v_call: TRBV11-3
cdr3_aa: CASSLQGLGANVLTF

v_call: TRBV19
cdr3_aa: CASSNLLTGIHQPQHF

v_call: TRBV11-3
cdr3_aa: CASSSPGRGNTGELFF

v_call: TRBV11-3
cdr3_aa: CASSLGSGANVLTF

v_call: TRBV7-6
cdr3_aa: CASSSWASGRSGELFF

v_call: TRBV7-1
cdr3_aa: CASSSGRAEETQYF

v_call: TRBV11-3
cdr3_aa: CASSLQSSGGYNEQFF

v_call: TRBV5-1
cdr3_aa: CASSLDALAGAREQYF

v_call: TRBV7-7
cdr3_aa: CARSFPAGPNQPQHF

v_call: TRBV23-1
cdr3_aa: CASSYAGQSLYEQYF

v_call: TRBV6-8
cdr3_aa: CASRTGGYGYTF

v_call: TRBV6-8
cdr3_aa: CASSDHRGHTGELFF

v_call: TRBV11-3
cdr3_aa: CASSLGGGRGTEAFF

v_call: TRBV19
cdr3_aa: CASTQRSTDTQYF

v_call: TRBV6-8
cdr3_aa: CAIRPGTSSTGELFF

v_call: TRBV11-3
cdr3_aa: CASSQSQGALHSPLHF

v_call: TRBV15
cdr3_aa: CATSRDRAQETQYF